These 5 T cell receptor beta chains were all obtained from the same sample, sequenced in a study of blood T cell repertoires in COVID-19. Sequencing was performed with immunoSEQ multiplex PCR; in TCRdb, only in-frame clones are kept and a portion is missing. The data hold around 200,000 clones, with about 85% observed a single time. Material for sequencing was peripheral blood. These receptor sequences come from a woman older than 75 with acute or convalescent COVID-19.

The chain employs TRBV5-1 and TRBJ2-7; D is unclear. This CDR3 spans 14 amino acids. Germline assignment: CDR1 SGHRS and CDR2 YFSETQ. Trimming removed 4 bases at V and 1 base at J, with 12 bases between. CDR3 sequence (DNA): TGCGCCAGCAGCCCTAGTGCGGTATCCTACGAGCAGTACTTC. Protein: CASSPSAVSYEQYF.

The V gene is TRBV5-6, the J gene TRBJ2-3; tentatively, D is TRBD2 (6 bases). The CDR3 spans 16 residues. Germline V gives CDR1 SGHDT, CDR2 YYEEEE. Trimming cost V 3 bases and J 0 bases, with 14 bases left between them. CDR3 region: CASSSSTRISTDTQYF. CDR3 in DNA: TGTGCCAGCAGCTCCTCGACTAGGATTAGCACAGATACGCAGTATTTT.

This clone has just a few counts. In the same sample, other DNA sequences code for this CDR3. V is TRBV27 and J is TRBJ1-4, with 7 bases matching TRBD1. CDR1 is MNHEY, CDR2 SMNVEV, per germline (reference sequence). CDR3 size: 15 residues. V shed 5 bases and J 4 bases; nucleotides not matched to a gene: 7. As DNA, the CDR3 is TGTGCCAGCAGTCCCTGGACAGGAGATAATGAAAAACTGTTTTTT. Protein sequence: CASSPWTGDNEKLFF.

The CDR3 spells CASSLALPGETQYF. DNA for the CDR3: TGTGCCAGCAGCTTAGCATTACCAGGAGAGACCCAGTACTTC. This sequence joins TRBV7-2 and TRBJ2-5, with D unclear. CDR1 is SGHTA and CDR2 is FQGNSA in the germline V gene. V lost 0 bases and J 4 bases, leaving 9 bases between the germline ends. The CDR3 covers 14 residues.

The chain uses TRBV7-2 and TRBJ2-3; 7 positions match TRBD1. V shed 7 bases, J shed 3 bases, and the junction held 10 bases outside the gene matches. The CDR3 consists of 15 residues. Germline values: CDR1 SGHTA, CDR2 FQGNSA. The CDR3 here is CASTLGTVETDTQYF. For the CDR3, the DNA is TGTGCCAGCACCTTGGGGACAGTAGAAACAGATACGCAGTATTTT.